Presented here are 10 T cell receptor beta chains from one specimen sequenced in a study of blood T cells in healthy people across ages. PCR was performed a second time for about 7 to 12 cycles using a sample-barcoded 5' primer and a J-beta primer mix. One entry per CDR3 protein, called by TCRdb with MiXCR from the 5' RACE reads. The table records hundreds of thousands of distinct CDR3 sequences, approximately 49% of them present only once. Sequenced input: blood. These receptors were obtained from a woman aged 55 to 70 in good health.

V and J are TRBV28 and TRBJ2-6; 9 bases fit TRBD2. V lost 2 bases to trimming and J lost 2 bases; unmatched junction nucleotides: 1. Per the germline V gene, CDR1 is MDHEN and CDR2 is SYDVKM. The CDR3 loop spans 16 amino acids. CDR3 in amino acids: CASSLAGGAGANVLTF. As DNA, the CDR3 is TGTGCCAGCAGTTTAGCGGGAGGGGCTGGGGCCAACGTCCTGACTTTC.

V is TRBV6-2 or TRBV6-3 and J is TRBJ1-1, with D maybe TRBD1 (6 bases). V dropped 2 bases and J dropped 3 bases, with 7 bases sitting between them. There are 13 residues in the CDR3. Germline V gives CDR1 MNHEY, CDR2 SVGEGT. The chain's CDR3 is CASSYKGDTEAFF. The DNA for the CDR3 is TGTGCCAGCAGTTACAAGGGGGACACTGAAGCTTTCTTT.

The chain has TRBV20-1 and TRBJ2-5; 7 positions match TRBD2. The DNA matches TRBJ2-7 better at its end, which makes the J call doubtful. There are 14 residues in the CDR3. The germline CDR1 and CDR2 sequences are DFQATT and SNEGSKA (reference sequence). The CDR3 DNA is TGCAGTGCTACACCCTTGAGCGGGACCCGCGAGCAGTACTTC. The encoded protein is CSATPLSGTREQYF.

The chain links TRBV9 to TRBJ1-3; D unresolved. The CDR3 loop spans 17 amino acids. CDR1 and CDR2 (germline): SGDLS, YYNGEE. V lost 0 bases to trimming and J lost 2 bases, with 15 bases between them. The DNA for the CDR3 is TGTGCCAGCAGCGTAGCCCCGGGCACCAATGCTGGAAACACCATATATTTT. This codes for CASSVAPGTNAGNTIYF.

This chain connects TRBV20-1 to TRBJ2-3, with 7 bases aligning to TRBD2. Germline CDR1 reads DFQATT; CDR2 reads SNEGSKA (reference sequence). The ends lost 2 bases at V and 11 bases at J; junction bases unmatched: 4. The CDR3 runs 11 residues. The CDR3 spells CSARFSGGQYF. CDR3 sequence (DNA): TGCAGTGCTAGATTCTCGGGGGGGCAGTATTTT.

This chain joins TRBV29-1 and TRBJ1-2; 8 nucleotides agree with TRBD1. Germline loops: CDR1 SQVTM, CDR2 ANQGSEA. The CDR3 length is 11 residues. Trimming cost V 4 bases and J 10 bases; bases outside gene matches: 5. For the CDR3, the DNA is TGCAGCGTTGGAGCAGGGGGCGCCTACACCTTC. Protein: CSVGAGGAYTF. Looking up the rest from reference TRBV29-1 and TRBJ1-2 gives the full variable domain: SAVISQKPSRDICQRGTSLTIQCQVDSQVTMMFWYRQQPGQSLTLIATANQGSEATYESGFVIDKFPISRPNLTFSTLTVSNMSPEDSSIYLCSVGAGGAYTFGSGTRLTVV.

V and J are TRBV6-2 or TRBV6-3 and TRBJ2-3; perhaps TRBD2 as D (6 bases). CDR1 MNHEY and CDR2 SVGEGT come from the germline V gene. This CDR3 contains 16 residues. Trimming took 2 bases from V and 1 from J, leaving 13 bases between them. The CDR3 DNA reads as TGTGCCAGCAGTTACATGGCGGCTAGCGGCACAGATACGCAGTATTTT. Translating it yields CASSYMAASGTDTQYF.

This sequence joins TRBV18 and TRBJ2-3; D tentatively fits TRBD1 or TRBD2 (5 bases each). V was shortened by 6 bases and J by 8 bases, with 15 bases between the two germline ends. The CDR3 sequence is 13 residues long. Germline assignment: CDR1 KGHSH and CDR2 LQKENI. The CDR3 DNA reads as TGTGCCAGCTCGTACGACCCGGGGCGTACGCAGTATTTT. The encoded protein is CASSYDPGRTQYF.

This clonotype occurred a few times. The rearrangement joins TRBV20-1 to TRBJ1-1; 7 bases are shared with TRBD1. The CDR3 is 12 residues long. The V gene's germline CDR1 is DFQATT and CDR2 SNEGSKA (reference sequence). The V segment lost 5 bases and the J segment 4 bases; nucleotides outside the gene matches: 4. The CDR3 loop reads CSAVQGVTEAFF. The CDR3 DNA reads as TGCAGTGCTGTCCAGGGGGTCACTGAAGCTTTCTTT.

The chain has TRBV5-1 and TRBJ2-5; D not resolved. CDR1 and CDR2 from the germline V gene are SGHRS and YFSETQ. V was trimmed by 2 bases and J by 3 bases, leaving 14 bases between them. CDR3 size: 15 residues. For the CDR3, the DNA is TGCGCCAGCAGCTTTGGGGTATCGGTTGAAGAGACCCAGTACTTC. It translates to CASSFGVSVEETQYF.